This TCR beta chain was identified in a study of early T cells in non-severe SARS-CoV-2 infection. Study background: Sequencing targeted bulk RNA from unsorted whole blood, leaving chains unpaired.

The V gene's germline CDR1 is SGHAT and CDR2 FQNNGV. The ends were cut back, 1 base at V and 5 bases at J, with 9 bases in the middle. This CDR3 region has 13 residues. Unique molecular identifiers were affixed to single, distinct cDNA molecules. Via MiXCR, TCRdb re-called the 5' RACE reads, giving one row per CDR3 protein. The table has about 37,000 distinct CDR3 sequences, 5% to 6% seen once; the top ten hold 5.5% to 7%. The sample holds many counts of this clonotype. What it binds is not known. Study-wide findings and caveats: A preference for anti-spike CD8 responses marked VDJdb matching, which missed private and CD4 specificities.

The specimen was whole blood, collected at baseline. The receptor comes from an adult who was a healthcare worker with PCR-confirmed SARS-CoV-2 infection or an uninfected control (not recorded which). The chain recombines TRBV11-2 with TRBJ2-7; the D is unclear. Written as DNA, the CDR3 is TGTGCCAGCAGCTTAGGGGGTCCGAACGAGCAGTACTTC. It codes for CASSLGGPNEQYF. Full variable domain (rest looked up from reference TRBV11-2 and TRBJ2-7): EAGVAQSPRYKIIEKRQSVAFWCNPISGHATLYWYQQILGQGPKLLIQFQNNGVVDDSQLPKDRFSAERLKGVDSTLKIQPAKLEDSAVYLCASSLGGPNEQYFGPGTRLTVT.